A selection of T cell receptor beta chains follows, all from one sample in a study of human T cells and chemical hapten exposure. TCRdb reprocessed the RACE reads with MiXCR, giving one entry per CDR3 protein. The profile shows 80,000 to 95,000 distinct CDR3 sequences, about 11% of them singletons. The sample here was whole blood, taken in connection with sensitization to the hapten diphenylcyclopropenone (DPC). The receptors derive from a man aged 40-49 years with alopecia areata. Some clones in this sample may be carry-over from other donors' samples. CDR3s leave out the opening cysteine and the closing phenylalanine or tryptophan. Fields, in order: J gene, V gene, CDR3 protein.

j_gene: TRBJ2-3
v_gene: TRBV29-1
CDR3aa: SVDNLDTDTQY

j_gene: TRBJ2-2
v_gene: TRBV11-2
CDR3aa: ASSLTSGGNTGELF

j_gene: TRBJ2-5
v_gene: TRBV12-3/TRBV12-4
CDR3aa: ASSWDRFQGETQY

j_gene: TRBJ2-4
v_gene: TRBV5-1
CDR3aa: ASSLGIIRLAKNIQY

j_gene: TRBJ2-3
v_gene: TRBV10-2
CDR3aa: ASSEQATDTQY

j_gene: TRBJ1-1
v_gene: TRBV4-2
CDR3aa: ASSQDEGQGAGAF

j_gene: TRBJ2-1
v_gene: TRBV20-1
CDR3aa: SARGPSDEQF

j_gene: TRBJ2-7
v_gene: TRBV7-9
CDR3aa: ASSSPQGSYEQY

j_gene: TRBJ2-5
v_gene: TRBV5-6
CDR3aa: ASSTRLAGGRETQY

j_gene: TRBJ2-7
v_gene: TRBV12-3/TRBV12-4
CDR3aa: ASSLLVGGGEQY

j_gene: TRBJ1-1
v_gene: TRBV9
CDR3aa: ASSVAGTEAF

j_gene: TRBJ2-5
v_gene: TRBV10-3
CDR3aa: AIAKSGLAGVETQY

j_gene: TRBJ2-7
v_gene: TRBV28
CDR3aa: ASTFDRSSYEQY

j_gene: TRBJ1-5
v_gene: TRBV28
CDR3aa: ASSSDRDSNQPQH

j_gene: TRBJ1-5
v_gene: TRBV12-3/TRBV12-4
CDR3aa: ASSLGVAGQPQH

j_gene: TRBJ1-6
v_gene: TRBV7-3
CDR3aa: ASSRTGDSPLH

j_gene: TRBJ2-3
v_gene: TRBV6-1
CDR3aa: ASTRSGTGVDTQY

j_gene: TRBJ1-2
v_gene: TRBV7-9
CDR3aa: ASSPGDHGYT

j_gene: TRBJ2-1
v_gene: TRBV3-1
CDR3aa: ASSQVLGLEQF

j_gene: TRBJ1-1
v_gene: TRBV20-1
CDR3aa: SARRGADTEAF

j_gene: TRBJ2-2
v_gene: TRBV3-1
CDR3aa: ASGVVSSNTGELF

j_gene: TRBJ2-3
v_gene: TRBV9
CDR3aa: ASSVRGTSGSIGDTQY

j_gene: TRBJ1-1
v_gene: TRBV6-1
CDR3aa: ASNIRGLNTEAF

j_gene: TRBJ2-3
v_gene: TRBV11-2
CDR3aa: ASSSGTSGGTDTQY

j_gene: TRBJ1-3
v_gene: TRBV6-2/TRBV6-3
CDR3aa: ASSYGGTGNTIY

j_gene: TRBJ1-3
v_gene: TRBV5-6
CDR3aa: ASSTYDRGAGNTIY

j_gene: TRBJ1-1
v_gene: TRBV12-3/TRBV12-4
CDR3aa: ASQLQGTEAF

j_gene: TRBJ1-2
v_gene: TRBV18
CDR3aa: ATSSGDYGYT

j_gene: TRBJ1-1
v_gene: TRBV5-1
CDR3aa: ASSKGTGSWGTEAF

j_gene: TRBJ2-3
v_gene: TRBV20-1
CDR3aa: SARIAGGTDTQY

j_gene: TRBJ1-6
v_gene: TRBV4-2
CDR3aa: ASSQAPGQHNSPLH

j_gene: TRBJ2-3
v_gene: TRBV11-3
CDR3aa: ASSRLMGTGTTPDTQY

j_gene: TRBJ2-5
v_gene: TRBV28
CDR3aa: ASRQGGKTQY

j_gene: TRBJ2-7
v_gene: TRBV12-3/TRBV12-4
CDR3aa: ASTLDRGLPEQY

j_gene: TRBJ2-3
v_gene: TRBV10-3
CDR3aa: AISEAGADGSDTQY

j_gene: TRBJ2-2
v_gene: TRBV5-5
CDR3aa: ASSPTSGTTGELF

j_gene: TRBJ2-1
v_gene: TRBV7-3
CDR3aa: ASSPSGDGPDNEQF

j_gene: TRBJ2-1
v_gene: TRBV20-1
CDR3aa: SAFRTANNEQF

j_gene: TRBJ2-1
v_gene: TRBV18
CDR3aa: ASSPQLAVSRAHEQF

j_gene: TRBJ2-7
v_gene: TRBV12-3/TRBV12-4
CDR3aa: ASSSPPLEQY

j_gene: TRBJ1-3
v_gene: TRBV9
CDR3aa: ASSVGEGAAGNTIY

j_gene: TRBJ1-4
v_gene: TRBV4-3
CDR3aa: ASSQWVTNEKLF

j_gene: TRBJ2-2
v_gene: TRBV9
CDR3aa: ASSVVGSHTGELF

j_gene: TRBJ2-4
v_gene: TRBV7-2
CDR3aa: ASSFDRENIQY

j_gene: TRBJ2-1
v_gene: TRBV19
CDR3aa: ASSTRGSYNEQF

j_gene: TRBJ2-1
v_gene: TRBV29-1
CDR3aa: SVEDLRQVNEQF

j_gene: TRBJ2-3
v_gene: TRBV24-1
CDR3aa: ATSDYAVAGDTDTQY

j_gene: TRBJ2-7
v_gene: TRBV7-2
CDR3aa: ASSLVAGHEQY